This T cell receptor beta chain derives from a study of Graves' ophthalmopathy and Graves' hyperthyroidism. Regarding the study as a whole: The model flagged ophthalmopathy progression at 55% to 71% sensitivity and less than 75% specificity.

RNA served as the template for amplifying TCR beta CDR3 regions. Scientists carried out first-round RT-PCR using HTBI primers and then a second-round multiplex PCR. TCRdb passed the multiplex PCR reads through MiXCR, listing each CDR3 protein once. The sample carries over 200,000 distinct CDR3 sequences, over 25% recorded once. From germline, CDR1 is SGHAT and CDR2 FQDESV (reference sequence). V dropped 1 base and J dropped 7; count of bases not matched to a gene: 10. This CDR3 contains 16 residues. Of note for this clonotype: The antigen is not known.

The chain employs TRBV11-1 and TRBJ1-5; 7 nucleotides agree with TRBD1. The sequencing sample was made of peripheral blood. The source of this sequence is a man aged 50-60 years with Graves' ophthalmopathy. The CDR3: CASSLDPGRGGQPQHF. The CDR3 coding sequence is TGTGCCAGCAGCTTAGACCCTGGACGAGGGGGCCAGCCCCAGCATTTT.